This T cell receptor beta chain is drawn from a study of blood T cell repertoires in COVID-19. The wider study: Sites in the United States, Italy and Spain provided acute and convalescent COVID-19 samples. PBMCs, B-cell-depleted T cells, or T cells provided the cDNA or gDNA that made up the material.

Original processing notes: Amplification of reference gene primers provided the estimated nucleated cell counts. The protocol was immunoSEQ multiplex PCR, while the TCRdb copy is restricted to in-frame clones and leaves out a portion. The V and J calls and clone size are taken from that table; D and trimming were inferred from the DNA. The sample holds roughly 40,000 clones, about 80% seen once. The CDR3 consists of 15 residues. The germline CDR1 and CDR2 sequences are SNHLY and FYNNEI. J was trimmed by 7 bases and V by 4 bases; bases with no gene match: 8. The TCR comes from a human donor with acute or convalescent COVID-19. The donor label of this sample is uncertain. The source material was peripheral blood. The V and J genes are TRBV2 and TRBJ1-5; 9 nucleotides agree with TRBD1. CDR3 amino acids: CASSGDRAKVQPQHF. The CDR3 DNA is TGTGCCAGCAGTGGGGACAGGGCCAAGGTGCAGCCCCAGCATTTT.